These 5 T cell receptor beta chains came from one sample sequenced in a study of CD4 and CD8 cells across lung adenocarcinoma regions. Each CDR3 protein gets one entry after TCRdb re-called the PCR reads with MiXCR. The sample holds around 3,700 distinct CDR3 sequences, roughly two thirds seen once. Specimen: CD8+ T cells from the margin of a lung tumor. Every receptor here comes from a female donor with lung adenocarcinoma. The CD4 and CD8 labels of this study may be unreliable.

CDR3 DNA: TGTGCCAGCAGCAGGCCCCGTAACGAGCAGTACTTC. It yields the protein CASSRPRNEQYF. The genes are TRBV7-8 and TRBJ2-7; no definite D call. The germline V and J ends were trimmed by 5 bases and 5 bases, with 10 bases remaining between them. Germline V gene lookup returns CDR1 SGHVS and CDR2 FQNEAQ. CDR3 length equals 12 residues.

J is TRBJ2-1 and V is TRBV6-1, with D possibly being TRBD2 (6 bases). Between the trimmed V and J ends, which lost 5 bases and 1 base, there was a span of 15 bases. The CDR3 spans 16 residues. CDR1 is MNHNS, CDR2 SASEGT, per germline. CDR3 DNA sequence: TGTGCCAGCAGTCCGCGGGACGGGATTTCCTACAATGAGCAGTTCTTC. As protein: CASSPRDGISYNEQFF.

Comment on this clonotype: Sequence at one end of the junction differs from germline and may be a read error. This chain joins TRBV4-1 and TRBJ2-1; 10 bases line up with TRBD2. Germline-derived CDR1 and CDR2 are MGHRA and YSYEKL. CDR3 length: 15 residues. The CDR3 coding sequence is TGCGCCAGCAGACAAGGGCTAGCGGGGGACAATGAGCAGTTCTTC. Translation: CASRQGLAGDNEQFF.

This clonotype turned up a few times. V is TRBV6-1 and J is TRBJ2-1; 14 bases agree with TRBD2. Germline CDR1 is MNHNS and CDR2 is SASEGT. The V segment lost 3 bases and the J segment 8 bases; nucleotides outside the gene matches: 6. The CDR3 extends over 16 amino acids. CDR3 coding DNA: TGTGCCAGCAGTGATTTAGGGACTAGCGGGAGTTATGAGCAGTTCTTC. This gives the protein CASSDLGTSGSYEQFF.

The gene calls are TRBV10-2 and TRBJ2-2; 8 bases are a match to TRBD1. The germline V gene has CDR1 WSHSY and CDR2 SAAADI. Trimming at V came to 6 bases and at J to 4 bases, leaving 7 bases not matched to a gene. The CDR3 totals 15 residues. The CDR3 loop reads CASRQGARGTGELFF. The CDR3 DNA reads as TGCGCCAGCAGGCAGGGGGCTCGAGGCACCGGGGAGCTGTTTTTT.